Reported below is one TCR beta chain. Its cognate antigen is unknown. This entry is derived from a study of beta chain features in type 1 diabetes. V was clipped by 0 bases and J by 9 bases; unmatched bases: 8. From germline, CDR1 is KGHSH and CDR2 LQKENI. This CDR3 is built from 14 residues. The entirety of the isolated RNA underwent reverse transcription, so expressed TCRB transcripts were sequenced. The assay was immunoSEQ multiplex PCR, and TCRdb's table has in-frame clones only and misses some. This table holds under 950,000 clones, roughly 15% found once. General study results and limits: People with Type 1 diabetes carried modestly yet significantly shorter TCRB CDR3s in all four CD4+ subsets. cDNA-based reads could over-represent cells with high TCR expression. With patients and controls alike, PCR might favor shorter templates to an equal degree. Type 1 diabetes patients had VDJ junctions that carried fewer insertions and more deletions.

This chain connects TRBV18 to TRBJ2-7; 7 bases line up with TRBD2. The sequence was obtained from a woman between 18 and 30 years old in good health. The sequenced sample was naive CD4+ T cells from blood. The CDR3 DNA follows: TGTGCCAGCTCACCACCTACAGACTGGGGGGGGCAGTACTTC. Its translation: CASSPPTDWGGQYF.